The clone carrying this T cell receptor beta chain was picked up a small number of times. The data are from a study of blood T cell repertoires in COVID-19. Here immunoSEQ multiplex PCR was the method, and the copy in TCRdb shows in-frame clones only, minus some. The sample includes 50,000 to 60,000 clones, 65% to 90% of them seen just once. Per the germline V gene, CDR1 is WNHNN and CDR2 is SYGVQD (reference sequence). V was pared by 10 bases and J by 9 bases, with 13 bases between. The CDR3 covers 11 residues. V is TRBV10-1 and J is TRBJ1-5; no definite D call. Sequencing was done on a sample of peripheral blood. The receptor was isolated from a human donor in a cohort sampled during active COVID-19. The CDR3 reads CATPSGSPQHF. CDR3 bases: TGCGCCACCCCCTCGGGGTCGCCCCAGCATTTT.